This entry lists 6 T cell receptor beta chains sequenced from one sample in a study of shared clonotypes between healthy human individuals. Libraries were prepared by immunoSEQ multiplex PCR; TCRdb keeps only in-frame clonotypes and omits some of them. The table records approximately 2,200,000 clones, 85% to 95% of them present only once. Naive CD8 cells lacked CD45RO and underwent positive selection for CCR7, leaving out terminally differentiated effector memory CD45RA+ cells. Sample: naive CD8+ T cells from PBMCs. The source is a man between 18 and 29 years old in good health. Some clones in this sample may be carry-over from other donors' samples.

The rearrangement uses TRBV27 and TRBJ2-1; D gene unclear. V was pared by 0 bases and J by 3 bases, with 9 bases between. Germline CDR1 and CDR2: MNHEY and SMNVEV (reference sequence). There are 15 residues in the CDR3. CDR3 nucleotide sequence: TGTGCCAGCAGTTTATCAGGGATGAGCTACAATGAGCAGTTCTTC. This encodes CASSLSGMSYNEQFF.

The rearrangement joins TRBV4-2 to TRBJ2-7, with D unclear. The CDR3 sequence is 14 residues long. V gave up 4 bases and J gave up 3 bases, with 13 bases separating them. Germline V gene data show CDR1 as LGHNA and CDR2 as YNFKEQ. The CDR3 nucleotides read TGTGCCAGCAGCCCGACCCCCCAGCACTACGAGCAGTACTTC. Its translation: CASSPTPQHYEQYF.

The chain uses TRBV9 and TRBJ1-2, with 10 bases matching TRBD1. The germline gives CDR1 SGDLS, CDR2 YYNGEE. V shed 0 bases and J 6 bases; nucleotides not matched to a gene: 11. This CDR3 has 17 amino acids. The CDR3 coding sequence is TGTGCCAGCAGCGTAGGACAGGGGGCGAGTTTGGCGAATGGCTACACCTTC. This codes for CASSVGQGASLANGYTF. Based on the CDR3 plus reference TRBV9 and TRBJ1-2, the full variable domain is DSGVTQTPKHLITATGQRVTLRCSPRSGDLSVYWYQQSLDQGLQFLIQYYNGEERAKGNILERFSAQQFPDLHSELNLSSLELGDSALYFCASSVGQGASLANGYTFGSGTRLTVV.

V and J are TRBV5-5 and TRBJ1-1; a weak D match, TRBD1 (6 bases). The CDR3 runs 14 residues. CDR1 and CDR2 from the germline V gene are SGHKS and YYEKEE (reference sequence). The V gene lost 5 bases and the J gene lost 4 bases, with 15 bases spanning the gap. The CDR3 sequence is CASRARGDVTEAFF. The CDR3 region has the DNA TGTGCCAGCAGGGCAAGGGGGGATGTCACTGAAGCTTTCTTT.

The genes are TRBV7-8 and TRBJ2-1; 7 bases agree with TRBD2. V was pared by 4 bases and J by 7 bases, with 16 bases of the junction left unmatched. This CDR3 spans 17 amino acids. The germline CDR1 and CDR2 sequences are SGHVS and FQNEAQ. CDR3: CASSSLYRAGESNEQFF. CDR3 coding DNA: TGTGCCAGCAGCTCCCTTTATCGGGCGGGAGAGTCTAATGAGCAGTTCTTC. Looking up the rest from reference TRBV7-8 and TRBJ2-1 gives the full variable domain: GAGVSQSPRYKVAKRGQDVALRCDPISGHVSLFWYQQALGQGPEFLTYFQNEAQLDKSGLPSDRFFAERPEGSVSTLKIQRTQQEDSAVYLCASSSLYRAGESNEQFFGPGTRLTVL.

This clone was seen only once. The sample holds other DNA sequences that translate to the same CDR3. The V call is TRBV5-1, the J call TRBJ2-7, with D maybe TRBD2 (5 bases). Per germline, CDR1 SGHRS and CDR2 YFSETQ. V was trimmed by 2 bases and J by 2 bases, leaving 11 bases between them. The CDR3 totals 14 residues. CDR3 amino acids: CASSLTSGTYEQYF. DNA for the CDR3: TGCGCCAGCAGCTTAACGAGCGGTACCTACGAGCAGTACTTC.